This T cell receptor (beta chain) derives from a study of patients and donors after allogeneic stem cell transplantation (dated by TCRdb to 2019 to 2021). Note on this clonotype: There is no known antigen for this receptor. No base quality values were provided; no much bigger clone lies one nucleotide off.

Libraries were built with RT-PCR. Sequenced on a NextSeq 550. TCRdb applied fastp at Q25 and MiXCR to the public reads, then kept only in-frame beta chains. Every CDR3 protein is listed once, alongside the most common genes and DNA of its rows. The table for this sample lists approximately 150,000 distinct CDR3 sequences; approximately 24% of them were counted only once. The ten biggest clones cover 25% to 30% of the sample. V and J lose 6 bases and 0 bases, and a span of 6 bases separates them. Its CDR3 holds 13 amino acids, cysteine through phenylalanine. Here the CDR3 DNA is all that survives: 39 bases in frame from base 1.

The origin of this receptor is a human donor who was either an allogeneic HSCT recipient or a stem cell or donor lymphocyte infusion donor (not recorded which). It is not recorded whose cells these are; they may come from a transplant donor. The specimen was blood, either unsorted or a sorted T cell fraction (not recorded which). The sequence joins TRBV12-3 or TRBV12-4 to TRBJ2-4; 6 matching bases give a weak D call of TRBD2. Here is the DNA: TGTGCCAGCAGGGGACTAGCCAAAAACATTCAGTACTTC. It translates to CASRGLAKNIQYF.